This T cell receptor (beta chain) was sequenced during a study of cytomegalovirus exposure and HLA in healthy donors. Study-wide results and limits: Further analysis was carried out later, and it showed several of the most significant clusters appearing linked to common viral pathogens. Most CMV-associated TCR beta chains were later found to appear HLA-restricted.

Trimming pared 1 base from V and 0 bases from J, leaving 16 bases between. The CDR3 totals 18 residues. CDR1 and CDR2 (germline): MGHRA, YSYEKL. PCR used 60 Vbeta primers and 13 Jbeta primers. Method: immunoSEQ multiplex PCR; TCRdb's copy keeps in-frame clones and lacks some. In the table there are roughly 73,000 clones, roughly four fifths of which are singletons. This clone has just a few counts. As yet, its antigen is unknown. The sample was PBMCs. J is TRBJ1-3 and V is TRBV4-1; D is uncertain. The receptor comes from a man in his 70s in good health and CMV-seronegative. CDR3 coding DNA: TGCGCCAGCAGCCAAGTCGGGTCCGGGTCTATCTCTGGAAACACCATATATTTT. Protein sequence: CASSQVGSGSISGNTIYF.